This paragraph covers one T cell receptor beta chain sequence. TCRdb keeps only in-frame clones here, not all; method: immunoSEQ multiplex PCR. The data show around 400,000 clones, over 75% seen once. This sample was taken from a study of blood T cell repertoires in COVID-19. Overall study context: The United States, Italy and Spain provided the acute and convalescent COVID-19 samples.

Germline V gives CDR1 LNHDA, CDR2 SQIVND (reference sequence). The CDR3 is 16 amino acids. V lost 7 bases and J lost 9, with 25 bases in between. Participants were aged about 18 to 89 years, lived in 20 to 30 US areas, and enrolled virtually. Researchers sorted participants into cohorts using their self-reported clinical history. The chain links TRBV19 to TRBJ1-5, with a weak D call TRBD1 (5 bases). The specimen was PBMCs or T cells enriched from blood (not recorded which). This TCR was sampled from a young woman who had been exposed to COVID-19. Written as DNA, the CDR3 is TGTGCCAGTACCGCCAGCGGGGGGGTAGGAGCCCGGCCCCAGCATTTT. Residues: CASTASGGVGARPQHF.